The 6 T cell receptor beta chains given below trace back to one sample, sequenced in a study of CD8 T cells in Susac syndrome. RNA was extracted with the RNeasy kit, and a quantity of about 0.45 to 1 ug was reverse transcribed using random hexamers. A single record per CDR3 protein comes from TCRdb applying MiXCR to the immunoSEQ multiplex PCR reads. The sample includes 55,000 to 85,000 distinct CDR3 sequences, 96% seen only once; the top ten take 0.09% to 0.13%. The source material was CD4+ T cells from PBMCs. Receptor source: a human donor with multiple sclerosis.

J is TRBJ2-7 and V is TRBV28; no definite D call. The length of the CDR3 is 15 residues. V was cut by 0 bases and J by 0 bases, with 9 bases left in between. CDR1 is MDHEN and CDR2 is SYDVKM in the germline V gene. CDR3 DNA sequence: TGTGCCAGCAGTTTATGGATTGACATCTCCTACGAGCAGTACTTC. It translates to CASSLWIDISYEQYF. Looking up the rest from reference TRBV28 and TRBJ2-7 gives the full variable domain: DVKVTQSSRYLVKRTGEKVFLECVQDMDHENMFWYRQDPGLGLRLIYFSYDVKMKEKGDIPEGYSVSREKKERFSLILESASTNQTSMYLCASSLWIDISYEQYFGPGTRLTVT.

This clonotype was recorded a few times. CDR3 DNA sequence: TGTGCCAGCAGTTTAGGGCAAGAGACCCAGTACTTC. Its protein product is CASSLGQETQYF. This chain connects TRBV12-3 or TRBV12-4 to TRBJ2-5; D unresolved. This CDR3 is built from 12 residues. Trimming removed 1 base from V and 2 bases from J, with 2 bases in between.

V and J are TRBV5-6 and TRBJ1-3; the match to TRBD1 covers 12 bases. Germline V gene data show CDR1 as SGHDT and CDR2 as YYEEEE. J lost 5 bases, V lost 4 bases, and 4 bases had no gene match. The CDR3 consists of 15 residues. The CDR3 DNA is TGTGCCAGCAGCGCTGGGACAGGGGGCAGAAACACCATATATTTT. The encoded protein is CASSAGTGGRNTIYF.

This chain uses TRBV4-3 with TRBJ2-5; the match to TRBD1 covers 8 bases. V shed 4 bases, J shed 5 bases, and the junction held 15 bases outside the gene matches. The CDR3 has 17 residues. The germline gives CDR1 LGHNA, CDR2 YSLEER. The CDR3 nucleotides read TGCGCCAGCAGCCTAACCCCCGGGACAGGCGAAGGGGAGACCCAGTACTTC. Its protein is CASSLTPGTGEGETQYF.

The J gene is TRBJ2-1, the V gene TRBV4-1; a weak D match, TRBD1 (5 bases). CDR1 is MGHRA, CDR2 YSYEKL, per germline. The CDR3 has 16 amino acids. The ends were cut back, 2 bases at V and 0 bases at J, with 11 bases in the middle. DNA for the CDR3: TGCGCCAGCAGCCAATCCAGGGATAGCTCCTACAATGAGCAGTTCTTC. This encodes CASSQSRDSSYNEQFF.

This chain uses TRBV3-1 with TRBJ2-3; 7 bases line up with TRBD2. This CDR3 has 16 amino acids. V trimming: 2 bases; J trimming: 5 bases; junction bases outside the gene matches: 10. From germline, CDR1 is LGHDT and CDR2 YNNKEL (reference sequence). The CDR3 protein is CASSQISSGGLDTQYF. The CDR3, as DNA: TGTGCCAGCAGCCAAATCTCATCGGGGGGTTTAGATACGCAGTATTTT.